This T cell receptor (beta chain) was sequenced during a study of technical replicates of blood from four donors. This clone was seen just once. The repertoire was sequenced with immunoSEQ multiplex PCR; TCRdb's copy has only in-frame clones and lacks some. Counted here are around 57,000 clones, about 95% occurring once; the ten biggest clones make up approximately 0.22%. The germline V and J ends were trimmed by 3 bases and 0 bases, with 18 bases remaining between them. Germline CDR1 SGDLS, CDR2 YYNGEE. The CDR3 spans 17 residues. The TCR sequence derives from a human donor in good health. Sequencing was done on a sample of T cells isolated from PBMCs. The chain is built from TRBV9 and TRBJ1-1; D is unclear. The CDR3 nucleotides read TGTGCCAGCAGCGACCACAGTTCGGAACCCTTGAACACTGAAGCTTTCTTT. This translates into CASSDHSSEPLNTEAFF.